Shown below are 8 T cell receptor beta chains from a single sample sequenced in a study of blood T cell repertoires in COVID-19. Libraries were prepared by immunoSEQ multiplex PCR; TCRdb keeps only in-frame clonotypes and omits some of them. This table holds 210,000 or so clones, approximately 82% found once. The sequenced sample was peripheral blood. The receptors were sampled from a man aged 50 to 60 with active or convalescent COVID-19.

The chain combines TRBV2 with TRBJ2-1; the D gene is possibly TRBD1 (6 bases). Per germline, CDR1 SNHLY and CDR2 FYNNEI. V gave up 6 bases and J gave up 8 bases, with 11 bases separating them. The CDR3 covers 12 residues. This chain's CDR3 is CASREQGYEQFF. CDR3 nucleotides: TGTGCCAGCAGGGAACAGGGCTATGAGCAGTTCTTC. Using reference TRBV2 and TRBJ2-1 for the parts outside the CDR3, the full variable domain is EPEVTQTPSHQVTQMGQEVILRCVPISNHLYFYWYRQILGQKVEFLVSFYNNEISEKSEIFDDQFSVERPDGSNFTLKIRSTKLEDSAMYFCASREQGYEQFFGPGTRLTVL.

A few counts support this clone. The chain joins TRBV7-9 to TRBJ1-2, with D tentatively TRBD1 (6 bases). The V and J ends lost 5 bases and 6 bases respectively, with 16 bases between them. The CDR3 contains 14 residues. The germline V gene has CDR1 SEHNR and CDR2 FQNEAQ (reference sequence). The CDR3 sequence is CASSLGQPGDGYTF. DNA for the CDR3: TGTGCCAGCAGCCTAGGACAGCCCGGTGATGGCTACACCTTC.

In DNA form, the CDR3 reads TGTGCCAGCAGCCCCCGGGGAGCCGCAGGCTACACCTTC. It specifies CASSPRGAAGYTF. The chain has TRBV11-2 and TRBJ1-2; D is ambiguous. Per germline, CDR1 SGHAT and CDR2 FQNNGV. The V end lost 5 bases, the J end lost 8 bases, and 15 bases lay between the germline ends. The length of the CDR3 is 13 residues.

This chain connects TRBV19 to TRBJ1-1; 8 bases agree with TRBD1. The V segment lost 1 base and the J segment 8 bases; nucleotides outside the gene matches: 3. The CDR3 loop spans 13 amino acids. Per germline, CDR1 LNHDA and CDR2 SQIVND (reference sequence). In DNA, the CDR3 is TGTGCCAGTAGTATAGGACAGGGGTCCGAAGCTTTCTTT. Amino acids: CASSIGQGSEAFF.

This clone was seen only a few times. The chain uses TRBV6-5 and TRBJ1-1, with 7 nucleotides matching TRBD1. The CDR3 spans 15 residues. V lost 5 bases to trimming and J lost 5 bases; unmatched junction nucleotides: 11. Germline CDR1 reads MNHEY; CDR2 reads SVGAGI. The CDR3 DNA sequence: TGTGCCAGCAGTATAAAACCGGGACAGCGGACTGAAGCTTTCTTT. Encoded protein: CASSIKPGQRTEAFF.

V is TRBV6-2 or TRBV6-3 and J is TRBJ2-7; D not certain. The ends were cut back, 4 bases at V and 0 bases at J, with 4 bases in the middle. The germline gives CDR1 MNHEY, CDR2 SVGEGT. CDR3 length equals 12 residues. CDR3 sequence reads: CASSSSSYEQYF. CDR3 DNA sequence: TGTGCCAGCAGTTCGAGCTCCTACGAGCAGTACTTC.

J is TRBJ1-1 and V is TRBV6-5; the match to TRBD1 covers 8 bases. CDR1 and CDR2 (germline): MNHEY, SVGAGI. Losses at the gene ends were 4 bases for V and 3 bases for J; bases not matched to a gene: 4. This CDR3 is built from 14 residues. The CDR3 spells CASSSQGADTEAFF. CDR3 DNA sequence: TGTGCCAGCAGTTCCCAGGGGGCAGACACTGAAGCTTTCTTT.

The gene calls are TRBV9 and TRBJ2-5, with 11 bases identical to TRBD2. Trimming removed 3 bases from V and 5 bases from J; junction bases left unmatched: 3. The CDR3 is 14 residues long. The germline gives CDR1 SGDLS, CDR2 YYNGEE. The CDR3 region has the DNA TGTGCCAGCAGCGGGGGACTAGCGGAGGAGACCCAGTACTTC. Protein product: CASSGGLAEETQYF.